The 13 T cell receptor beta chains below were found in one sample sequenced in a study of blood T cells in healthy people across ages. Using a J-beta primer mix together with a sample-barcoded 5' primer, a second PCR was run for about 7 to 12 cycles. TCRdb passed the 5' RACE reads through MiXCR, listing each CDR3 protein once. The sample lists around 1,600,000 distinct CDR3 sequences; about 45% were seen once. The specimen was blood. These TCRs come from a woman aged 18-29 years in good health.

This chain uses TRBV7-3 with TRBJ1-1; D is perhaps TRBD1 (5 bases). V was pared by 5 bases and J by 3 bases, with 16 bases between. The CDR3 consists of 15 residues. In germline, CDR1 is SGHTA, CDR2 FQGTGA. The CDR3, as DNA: TGTGCCAGCAGCCTCACCGGGGGAGGGCACACTGAAGCTTTCTTT. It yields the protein CASSLTGGGHTEAFF.

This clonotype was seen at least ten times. CDR3 amino acids: CASRGVRDGNNEQFF. As DNA, the CDR3 is TGTGCCAGCAGAGGAGTCCGGGACGGCAACAATGAGCAGTTCTTC. The rearrangement uses TRBV12-3 or TRBV12-4 and TRBJ2-1; either TRBD1 or TRBD2 may supply D (5 bases each). V was trimmed by 6 bases and J by 5 bases, leaving 17 bases between them. The CDR3 is made up of 15 amino acids.

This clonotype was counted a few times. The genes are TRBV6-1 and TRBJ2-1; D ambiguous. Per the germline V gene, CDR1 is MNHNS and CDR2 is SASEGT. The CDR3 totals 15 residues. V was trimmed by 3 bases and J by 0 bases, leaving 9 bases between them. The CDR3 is CASSDAPSSYNEQFF. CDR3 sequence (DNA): TGTGCCAGCAGTGATGCTCCGAGCTCCTACAATGAGCAGTTCTTC.

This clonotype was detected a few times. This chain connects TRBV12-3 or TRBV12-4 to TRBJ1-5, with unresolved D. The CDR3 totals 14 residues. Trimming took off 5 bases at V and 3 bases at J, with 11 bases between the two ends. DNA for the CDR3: TGTGCCAGCAGTGAAAAATTCCCCAATCAGCCCCAGCATTTT. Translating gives CASSEKFPNQPQHF.

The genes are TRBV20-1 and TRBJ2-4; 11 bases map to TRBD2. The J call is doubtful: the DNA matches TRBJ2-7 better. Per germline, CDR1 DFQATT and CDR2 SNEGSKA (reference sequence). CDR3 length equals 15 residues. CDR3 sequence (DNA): TGCAGTGCTAGAGAGGGGACTAGCGGCCTCTACGAGCAGTACTTC. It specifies CSAREGTSGLYEQYF.

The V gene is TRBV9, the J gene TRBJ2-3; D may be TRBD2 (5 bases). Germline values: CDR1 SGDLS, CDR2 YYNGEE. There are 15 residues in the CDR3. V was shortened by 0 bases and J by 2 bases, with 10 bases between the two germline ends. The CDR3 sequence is CASSVEHGNTDTQYF. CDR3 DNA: TGTGCCAGCAGCGTAGAGCACGGGAACACAGATACGCAGTATTTT.

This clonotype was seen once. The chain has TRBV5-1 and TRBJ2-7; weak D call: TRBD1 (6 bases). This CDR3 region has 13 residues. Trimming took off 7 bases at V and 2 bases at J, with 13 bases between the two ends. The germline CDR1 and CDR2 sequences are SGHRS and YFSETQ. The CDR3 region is CASAGTSTYEQYF. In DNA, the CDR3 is TGCGCCAGCGCCGGGACATCTACCTACGAGCAGTACTTC. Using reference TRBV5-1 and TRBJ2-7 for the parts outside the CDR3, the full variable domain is KAGVTQTPRYLIKTRGQQVTLSCSPISGHRSVSWYQQTPGQGLQFLFEYFSETQRNKGNFPGRFSGRQFSNSRSEMNVSTLELGDSALYLCASAGTSTYEQYFGPGTRLTVT.

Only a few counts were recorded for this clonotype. CDR3 protein: CASSRSGGYNEQYF. The CDR3 region has the DNA TGCGCCAGCAGCAGGTCAGGGGGATACAATGAGCAGTACTTC. This sequence joins TRBV5-1 and TRBJ2-1, with 7 nucleotides matching TRBD1. The tail of the sequence fits TRBJ2-7 better, so the J call may be wrong. Per the germline V gene, CDR1 is SGHRS and CDR2 is YFSETQ. The CDR3 consists of 14 residues.

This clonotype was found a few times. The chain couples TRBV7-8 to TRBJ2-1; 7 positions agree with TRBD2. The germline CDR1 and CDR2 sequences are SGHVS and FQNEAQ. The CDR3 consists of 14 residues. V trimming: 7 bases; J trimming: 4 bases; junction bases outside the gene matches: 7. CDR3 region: CASTLLGLYNEQFF. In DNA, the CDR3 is TGTGCCAGCACCCTCCTGGGACTATACAATGAGCAGTTCTTC.

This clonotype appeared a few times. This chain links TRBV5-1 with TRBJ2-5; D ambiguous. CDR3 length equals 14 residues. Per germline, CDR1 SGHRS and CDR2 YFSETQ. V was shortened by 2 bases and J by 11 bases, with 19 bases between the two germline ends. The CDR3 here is CASSFVDLGNEQYF. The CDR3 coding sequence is TGCGCCAGCAGCTTTGTAGACCTAGGGAATGAGCAGTACTTC.

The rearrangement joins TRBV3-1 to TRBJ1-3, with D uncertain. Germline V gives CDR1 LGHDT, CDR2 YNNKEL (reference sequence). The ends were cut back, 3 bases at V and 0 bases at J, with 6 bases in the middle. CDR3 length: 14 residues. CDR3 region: CASSQARSGNTIYF. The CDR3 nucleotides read TGTGCCAGCAGCCAGGCCCGCTCTGGAAACACCATATATTTT.

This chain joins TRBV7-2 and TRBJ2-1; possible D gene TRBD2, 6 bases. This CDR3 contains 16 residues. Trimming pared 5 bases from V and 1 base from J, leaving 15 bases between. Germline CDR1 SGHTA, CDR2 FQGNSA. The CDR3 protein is CASSLLTGASYNEQFF. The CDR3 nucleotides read TGTGCCAGCAGCCTCCTCACGGGAGCGTCCTACAATGAGCAGTTCTTC.

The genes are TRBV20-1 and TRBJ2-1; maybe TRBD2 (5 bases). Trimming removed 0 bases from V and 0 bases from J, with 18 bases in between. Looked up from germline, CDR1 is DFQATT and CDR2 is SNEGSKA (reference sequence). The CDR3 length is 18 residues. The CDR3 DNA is TGCAGTGCTAGAGATCATGCAGGCAGGAGGTACTCCTACAATGAGCAGTTCTTC. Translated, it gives CSARDHAGRRYSYNEQFF.